This record covers a single T cell receptor (beta chain). This record comes from a study of technical replicates of blood from four donors. The table came from immunoSEQ multiplex PCR; TCRdb's copy has only in-frame clones and leaves some out. The sample records around 80,000 clones, 95% to 98% being singletons. The CDR3 runs 13 residues. Trimming pared 2 bases from V and 7 bases from J, leaving 12 bases between. Germline V gene sequence: CDR1 SGHRS, CDR2 YFSETQ. The TCR comes from a human donor in good health. Sequenced input: T cells isolated from PBMCs. This chain uses TRBV5-1 with TRBJ1-1, with D possibly matching TRBD1 (5 bases). CDR3: CASSFSLGGEAFF. The CDR3 nucleotides are TGCGCCAGCAGCTTCTCTTTGGGGGGTGAAGCTTTCTTT.